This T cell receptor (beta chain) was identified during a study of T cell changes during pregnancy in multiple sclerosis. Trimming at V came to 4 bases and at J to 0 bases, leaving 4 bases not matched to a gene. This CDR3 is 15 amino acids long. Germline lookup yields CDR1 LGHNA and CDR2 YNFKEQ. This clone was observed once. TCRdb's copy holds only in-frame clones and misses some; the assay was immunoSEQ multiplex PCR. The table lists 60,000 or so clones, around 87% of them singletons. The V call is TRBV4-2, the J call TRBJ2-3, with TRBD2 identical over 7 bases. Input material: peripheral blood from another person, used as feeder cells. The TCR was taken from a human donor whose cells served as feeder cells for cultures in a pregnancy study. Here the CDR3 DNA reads TGTGCCAGCAGCCCGGCCGGGGGGAGCACAGATACGCAGTATTTT. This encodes CASSPAGGSTDTQYF.